This T cell receptor beta chain derives from a study of blood T cells in healthy people across ages. V lost 4 bases and J lost 1; bases outside the gene matches: 4. Germline CDR1 reads ENHRY; CDR2 reads SYGVKD. The CDR3 is 16 amino acids. For the second PCR, which ran for about 6 to 11 cycles, a sample-barcoded 5' primer and a J-beta primer mix were used. Via MiXCR, TCRdb re-called the 5' RACE reads, giving one row per CDR3 protein. Among about 1.5 million distinct CDR3 sequences listed, roughly 40% were seen once. There are a few counts of this clonotype. The V and J genes are TRBV10-3 and TRBJ2-6, with 7 nucleotides matching TRBD1. The TCR was taken from a woman younger than 30 in good health. Sequencing was done on a sample of blood. CDR3 DNA sequence: TGTGCCATCAGTGCCTCAGGGGGATCTGGGGCCAACGTCCTGACTTTC. Protein: CAISASGGSGANVLTF.